Listed below are T cell receptor beta chains from one sample, sequenced in a study of vaccination and CD4 T cells after COVID-19. TCRdb used MiXCR to reprocess the PCR reads, holding one entry per CDR3 protein. The data show approximately 13,000 distinct CDR3 sequences, around 48% seen once. The antigens for these receptors are not known. Sequenced sample: CD4+ T cells from blood, cultured in vitro. The origin of the receptors is a human donor who had recovered from COVID-19. Both conserved end residues are part of each CDR3. A D gene is named only where the DNA matches it firmly. Clone size appears in some rows only: once, few, many, or a class for an expanded clone.

v_call	clone_size	d_call	j_call	cdr3_aa	cdr3_nt
TRBV6-1	NA	TRBD1	TRBJ1-6	CASRGRGTGGFSYNSPLHF	TGTGCCAGCAGGGGGCGCGGGACAGGGGGTTTTTCCTATAATTCACCCCTCCACTTT
TRBV28	NA	NA	TRBJ2-6	CASSPWDVSGANVLTF	TGTGCCAGCAGTCCTTGGGACGTTTCTGGGGCCAACGTCCTGACTTTC
TRBV10-3	NA	NA	TRBJ1-2	CAISDHRDGNYGYTF	TGTGCCATCAGTGACCACCGGGACGGTAACTATGGCTACACCTTC
TRBV10-3	NA	TRBD1	TRBJ1-6	CAISQQGKTVHF	TGTGCCATCAGCCAACAGGGGAAAACAGTCCACTTT
TRBV7-9	few	NA	TRBJ1-1	CASSLVRLEAFF	TGTGCCAGCAGCTTAGTACGGCTTGAAGCTTTCTTT
TRBV27	NA	NA	TRBJ1-1	CASSSFGGFNNEAFF	TGTGCCAGCAGTTCCTTTGGGGGGTTTAACAATGAAGCTTTCTTT
TRBV2	NA	TRBD1	TRBJ1-5	CASWTGGNQPQHF	TGTGCCAGCTGGACAGGGGGCAATCAGCCCCAGCATTTT
TRBV19	NA	TRBD1	TRBJ2-6	CASSILQGKSSGANVLTF	TGTGCCAGTAGTATATTACAGGGGAAGAGCTCTGGGGCCAACGTCCTGACTTTC
TRBV19	NA	NA	TRBJ2-3	CASSIGLSTDTQYF	TGTGCCAGTAGTATAGGTCTCAGCACAGATACGCAGTATTTT
TRBV20-1	NA	TRBD1	TRBJ2-3	CSAMTGASTDTQYF	TGCAGTGCTATGACAGGGGCAAGCACAGATACGCAGTATTTT
TRBV6-5	medium-sized	TRBD2	TRBJ2-7	CASSYSSGGQYEQYF	TGTGCCAGCAGTTATTCCAGCGGGGGCCAATACGAGCAGTACTTC
TRBV24-1	NA	NA	TRBJ1-1	CATTKGGGTEAFF	TGTGCCACAACAAAAGGGGGTGGGACTGAAGCTTTCTTT
TRBV20-1	NA	TRBD2	TRBJ2-2	CSARDIPGLAGGETGELFF	TGCAGTGCTAGAGATATCCCCGGACTAGCGGGAGGAGAGACCGGGGAGCTGTTTTTT
TRBV28	few	NA	TRBJ1-3	CASRPGLSGNTIYF	TGTGCCAGCAGACCAGGGCTCTCTGGAAACACCATATATTTT
TRBV27	few	TRBD1	TRBJ1-2	CASSPGQGYGYTF	TGTGCCAGCAGCCCGGGACAGGGCTATGGCTACACCTTC
TRBV19	medium-sized	NA	TRBJ2-3	CASSPRLDTQYF	TGTGCCAGTAGTCCCCGGCTAGATACGCAGTATTTT
TRBV12-3/TRBV12-4	NA	NA	TRBJ1-1	CASSLEGQRGEAFF	TGTGCCAGCAGTTTAGAGGGCCAGCGGGGTGAGGCTTTCTTT
TRBV20-1	NA	TRBD2	TRBJ2-7	CSARHRPTSGGGVRYEQYF	TGCAGTGCTAGGCACCGCCCGACTAGCGGGGGGGGGGTCCGGTACGAGCAGTACTTC
TRBV2	few	NA	TRBJ2-7	CASKLDGYEQYF	TGTGCCAGCAAACTTGACGGTTACGAGCAGTACTTC
TRBV20-1	few	TRBD1	TRBJ2-1	CSARHPGQGDEQFF	TGCAGTGCTAGACACCCGGGACAGGGGGATGAGCAGTTCTTC
TRBV15	few	NA	TRBJ2-2	CATSRDPVGPMNTGELFF	TGTGCCACCAGCAGAGACCCAGTGGGACCAATGAACACCGGGGAGCTGTTTTTT
TRBV20-1	NA	NA	TRBJ2-5	CSAPRWGGYQETQYF	TGCAGTGCTCCCCGGTGGGGGGGCTACCAAGAGACCCAGTACTTC
TRBV27	NA	TRBD1	TRBJ2-5	CASSLLGGQGTQYF	TGTGCCAGCAGTTTATTGGGGGGACAGGGGACCCAGTACTTC
TRBV5-1	NA	NA	TRBJ1-2	CASSLAAGANYGYTF	TGCGCCAGCAGCTTGGCGGCAGGTGCTAACTATGGCTACACCTTC
TRBV6-1	NA	NA	TRBJ1-1	CASSAAGTVNTEAFF	TGTGCCAGCAGTGCAGCCGGGACTGTGAACACTGAAGCTTTCTTT
TRBV2	NA	NA	TRBJ2-7	CASRRRDKASYEQYF	TGTGCCAGCAGGAGGCGGGACAAAGCATCCTACGAGCAGTACTTC
TRBV20-1	NA	NA	TRBJ2-2	CSASNPSRGELFF	TGCAGTGCTAGTAACCCCTCCAGGGGGGAGCTGTTTTTT
TRBV30	few	NA	TRBJ1-4	CAWSAGGEKLFF	TGTGCCTGGAGTGCTGGGGGGGAAAAACTGTTTTTT